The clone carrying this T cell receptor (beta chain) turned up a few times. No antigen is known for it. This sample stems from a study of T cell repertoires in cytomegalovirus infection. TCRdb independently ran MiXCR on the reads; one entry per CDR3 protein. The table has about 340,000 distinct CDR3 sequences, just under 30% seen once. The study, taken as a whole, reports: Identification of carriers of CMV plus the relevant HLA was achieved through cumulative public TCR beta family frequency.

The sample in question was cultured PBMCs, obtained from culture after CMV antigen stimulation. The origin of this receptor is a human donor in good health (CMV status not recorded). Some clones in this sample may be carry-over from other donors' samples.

The CDR3 nucleotides read TGTGCCAGTTCCGACAGGGGTATAGGTCAGCCCCAGCATTTT. It specifies CASSDRGIGQPQHF. The chain combines TRBV19 with TRBJ1-5, with 8 bases matching TRBD1. The germline CDR1 and CDR2 sequences are LNHDA and SQIVND (reference sequence). J lost 6 bases, V lost 8 bases, and 9 bases had no gene match. The CDR3 covers 14 residues.